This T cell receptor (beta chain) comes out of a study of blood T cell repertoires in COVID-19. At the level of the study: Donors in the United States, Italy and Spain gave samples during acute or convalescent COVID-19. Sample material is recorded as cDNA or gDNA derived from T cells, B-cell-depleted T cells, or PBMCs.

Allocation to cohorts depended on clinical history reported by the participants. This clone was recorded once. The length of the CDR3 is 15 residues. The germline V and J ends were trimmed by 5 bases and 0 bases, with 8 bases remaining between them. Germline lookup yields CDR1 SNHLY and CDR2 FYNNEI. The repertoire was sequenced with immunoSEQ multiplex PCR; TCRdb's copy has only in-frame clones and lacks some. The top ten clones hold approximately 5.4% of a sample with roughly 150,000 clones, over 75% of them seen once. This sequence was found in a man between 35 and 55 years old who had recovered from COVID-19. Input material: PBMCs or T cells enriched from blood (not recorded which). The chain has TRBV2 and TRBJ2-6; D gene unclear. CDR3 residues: CASSPQASGANVLTF. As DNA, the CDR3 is TGTGCCAGCAGTCCCCAGGCCTCTGGGGCCAACGTCCTGACTTTC.